Shown below are 28 T cell receptor beta chains from a single sample sequenced in a study of regulatory T cells in long-lasting Graves disease (dated by TCRdb to the early 2020s). Taken with the paper, the label for time point translates to: newly diagnosed GD, antithyroid drugs for less than 3 months. For both TCR sequencing and RNA sequencing, RNA was extracted from PBMCs using TRIzol. The library came from multiplex PCR. Instrument on record: Illumina HiSeq 4000. To build TCR beta libraries, CDR3 regions were amplified by Arm-PCR using iRepertoire HTBI primers. Clones were called with MiXCR by TCRdb after fastp trimmed the public reads at Q25, and only in-frame beta chains were retained. When rows share a CDR3 protein, they turn into one entry using the most common DNA and genes. The sample table shows 350,000 to 500,000 distinct CDR3 sequences, and 12% to 15% are seen once. The ten largest clonotypes hold about 15% of the sample.

The sample was also linked to a second study, of T cells in Graves' hyperthyroidism and ophthalmopathy.

Sequenced here: peripheral blood mononuclear cells (PBMCs), sampled at new diagnosis, from a patient treated with antithyroid drugs. The receptors were sampled from a woman in her 50s with Graves disease. Donor details come from another sample of the same person, matched by shared clones.

In the case of this clonotype: A read error may explain this, as a much larger clone is one base away. The rearrangement uses TRBV11-1 and TRBJ2-6; no reliable D call. The end of the DNA fits TRBJ2-1 better, so the J call may be wrong. This CDR3 has 13 amino acids. Germline V gene data show CDR1 as SGHAT and CDR2 as FQDESV (reference sequence). CDR3: CASSLEQDRRQFF. The CDR3 DNA reads TGTGCCAGCAGCTTAGAACAAGACCGCCGGCAGTTCTTC.

This clonotype was observed many times. One junction end disagrees with the germline gene, perhaps due to a read error. This chain links TRBV30 with TRBJ2-1; D assignment may be TRBD1 or TRBD2 (6 bases each). Germline lookup yields CDR1 GTSNPN and CDR2 SVGIG (reference sequence). This CDR3 region has 11 residues. CDR3 DNA: TGCCTAAGACCGGGGGCCAATGAGCAGTTCTTC. Translating it yields CLRPGANEQFF.

The chain recombines TRBV13 with TRBJ2-7; tentative D call: TRBD2 (6 bases). Per the germline V gene, CDR1 is PRHDT and CDR2 is FYEKMQ (reference sequence). The CDR3 is 15 amino acids. V lost 5 bases, J lost 6 bases, and 20 bases lay in between. The CDR3 sequence is CASSPDGTVGSEQYF. CDR3 sequence (DNA): TGTGCCAGCAGCCCAGACGGGACTGTCGGGTCCGAGCAGTACTTC.

The table lists this clonotype with a few counts. V is TRBV29-1 and J is TRBJ2-2, with D tentatively TRBD1 or TRBD2 (5 bases each). The CDR3 sequence is 14 residues long. The V and J ends lost 2 bases and 3 bases respectively, with 10 bases between them. Germline CDR1 reads SQVTM; CDR2 reads ANQGSEA. The CDR3 nucleotides are TGCAGCGTTGAACTAGCAGGGTACACCGGGGAGCTGTTTTTT. It translates to CSVELAGYTGELFF.

At least ten counts were recorded for this clonotype. The chain carries TRBV5-1 and TRBJ2-3; 7 bases align to TRBD2. The CDR3 has 16 residues. The J segment lost 1 base and the V segment lost 0 bases, leaving 5 bases of the junction unmatched. CDR1 is SGHRS, CDR2 YFSETQ, per germline. CDR3 loop: CASSLGLADRTDTQYF. CDR3 coding DNA: TGCGCCAGCAGCTTGGGGCTAGCGGATCGCACAGATACGCAGTATTTT. The entire variable domain, with the rest obtained from reference TRBV5-1 and TRBJ2-3, is as follows: KAGVTQTPRYLIKTRGQQVTLSCSPISGHRSVSWYQQTPGQGLQFLFEYFSETQRNKGNFPGRFSGRQFSNSRSEMNVSTLELGDSALYLCASSLGLADRTDTQYFGPGTRLTVL.

The chain combines TRBV6-5 with TRBJ1-5, with TRBD1 as a possible D gene (5 bases). The CDR3 has 14 amino acids. With 2 bases removed from V and 4 bases from J, the gap between germline ends came to 9 bases. Germline lookup yields CDR1 MNHEY and CDR2 SVGAGI. CDR3 region: CASSYGAANQPQHF. CDR3 nucleotides: TGTGCCAGCAGTTACGGGGCAGCAAATCAGCCCCAGCATTTT.

This clonotype was detected ten times or more. CDR3 DNA sequence: TGTGCCAGCAGCTTAGTCTTGGGTTACCAAGAGACCCAGTACTTC. Translating gives CASSLVLGYQETQYF. The V and J genes are TRBV11-2 and TRBJ2-5; unclear D gene. Trimming removed 1 base from V and 0 bases from J, with 9 bases in between. The CDR3 has 15 amino acids. Germline CDR1 and CDR2: SGHAT and FQNNGV.

This clonotype was seen at least ten times. The CDR3 DNA sequence: TGTGCCAGCAAGGGCGGAGTAGGAACCGGGGAGCTGTTTTTT. As protein: CASKGGVGTGELFF. The chain links TRBV2 to TRBJ2-2; D ambiguous. Germline CDR1 reads SNHLY; CDR2 reads FYNNEI. Trimming took 7 bases from V and 5 from J, leaving 14 bases between them. CDR3 length: 14 residues.

This clonotype has ten or more counts. This rearrangement joins TRBV27 to TRBJ2-1; TRBD2 matches 7 bases. This CDR3 is built from 16 residues. With V trimmed by 3 bases and J by 5 bases, 10 bases remained unmatched. The V gene's germline CDR1 is MNHEY and CDR2 SMNVEV (reference sequence). The CDR3 sequence is CASSFLFRGVHNEQFF. The CDR3 nucleotides read TGTGCCAGCAGTTTCCTATTCCGGGGGGTACACAATGAGCAGTTCTTC.

The chain recombines TRBV29-1 with TRBJ2-7; the match to TRBD1 covers 8 bases. V gave up 2 bases and J gave up 1 base; unmatched junction bases: 7. The CDR3 runs to 15 residues. The V gene's germline CDR1 is SQVTM and CDR2 ANQGSEA. CDR3 in amino acids: CSVEWVRQGSYEQYF. The CDR3 DNA reads as TGCAGCGTTGAATGGGTGAGACAGGGGTCCTACGAGCAGTACTTC.

This clonotype was found many times. This rearrangement joins TRBV7-9 to TRBJ1-1; D ambiguous. With 2 bases removed from V and 6 bases from J, the gap between germline ends came to 10 bases. The CDR3 contains 13 residues. CDR1 is SEHNR and CDR2 is FQNEAQ in the germline V gene (reference sequence). The CDR3 DNA sequence: TGTGCCAGCAGCTTATTGTCGGCCGCTGAAGCTTTCTTT. It codes for CASSLLSAAEAFF.

This clonotype has only a few counts. This chain links TRBV10-2 with TRBJ2-1, with TRBD1 identical over 9 bases. The DNA end favors TRBJ2-5, so the J call may be wrong. The germline CDR1 and CDR2 sequences are WSHSY and SAAADI. The CDR3 contains 17 residues. The CDR3 coding sequence is TGCGCCAGCAGTGAGTCGGGGACAGGGCCCTACCAAGAGACCCAGTACTTC. Encoded protein: CASSESGTGPYQETQYF.

The chain carries TRBV5-1 and TRBJ2-1; 12 bases match TRBD2. After removal of 0 bases from V and 6 bases from J, the junction contained 4 bases not matched to a gene. Germline V lookup: CDR1 SGHRS, CDR2 YFSETQ. The CDR3 consists of 16 residues. In nucleotides, the CDR3 is TGCGCCAGCAGCTTGGGACTAGCGGGAGTGGCCAATGAGCAGTTCTTC. Amino acid sequence: CASSLGLAGVANEQFF.

This clonotype was observed many times. The chain links TRBV29-1 to TRBJ2-5, with D possibly matching TRBD1 (7 bases). The CDR3 covers 15 residues. The V end lost 1 base, the J end lost 5 bases, and 17 bases lay between the germline ends. The germline gives CDR1 SQVTM, CDR2 ANQGSEA. In DNA, the CDR3 is TGCAGCGTTGAAGGATCGGCAGGGGGGCGGGAGACCCAGTACTTC. Protein: CSVEGSAGGRETQYF.

The table lists this clonotype with a few counts. This chain uses TRBV19 with TRBJ1-2, with TRBD1 as a possible D gene (5 bases). Germline V gives CDR1 LNHDA, CDR2 SQIVND (reference sequence). CDR3 length: 13 residues. V lost 7 bases and J lost 4, with 13 bases in between. The CDR3: CASTPGPLYGYTF. The DNA of the CDR3 is TGTGCCAGTACGCCAGGGCCCCTCTATGGCTACACCTTC.

The chain links TRBV27 to TRBJ2-1, with TRBD2 as a possible D gene (6 bases). V was trimmed by 2 bases and J by 4 bases, leaving 12 bases between them. There are 15 residues in the CDR3. Germline V CDR1 and CDR2: MNHEY, SMNVEV (reference sequence). CDR3 loop: CASSLNGGVYNEQFF. In DNA, the CDR3 is TGTGCCAGCAGTTTAAATGGCGGGGTATACAATGAGCAGTTCTTC.

This clonotype was counted many times. The gene calls are TRBV7-9 and TRBJ2-5; the D gene is possibly TRBD1 (5 bases). The V gene lost 3 bases and the J gene lost 5 bases, with 10 bases spanning the gap. The CDR3 is 13 residues long. Germline CDR1 is SEHNR and CDR2 is FQNEAQ (reference sequence). In DNA, the CDR3 is TGTGCCAGCAGCTTGGGGCTTTTTGAGACCCAGTACTTC. Protein: CASSLGLFETQYF.

This clonotype was counted only a few times. V usage is TRBV28 and J usage is TRBJ2-3, with TRBD2 matching over 12 bases. After removal of 6 bases from V and 0 bases from J, the junction contained 7 bases not matched to a gene. Per the germline V gene, CDR1 is MDHEN and CDR2 is SYDVKM. The CDR3 is made up of 17 amino acids. CDR3 region: CASSYEGLAGSTDTQYF. CDR3 in DNA: TGTGCCAGCAGCTATGAAGGACTAGCGGGAAGCACAGATACGCAGTATTTT.

This clonotype showed up just a few times. This chain uses TRBV5-5 with TRBJ2-2, with TRBD1 matching 9 bases. Germline-derived CDR1 and CDR2 are SGHKS and YYEKEE (reference sequence). CDR3 length equals 15 residues. After removal of 4 bases from V and 7 bases from J, the junction contained 8 bases not matched to a gene. This CDR3 reads CASSRRDREGGELFF. The CDR3 DNA follows: TGTGCCAGCAGCCGTAGGGACAGGGAGGGCGGGGAGCTGTTTTTT. The full variable domain, rest sourced from reference TRBV5-5 and TRBJ2-2, is DAGVTQSPTHLIKTRGQQVTLRCSPISGHKSVSWYQQVLGQGPQFIFQYYEKEERGRGNFPDRFSARQFPNYSSELNVNALLLGDSALYLCASSRRDREGGELFFGEGSRLTVL.

This clonotype has at least ten counts. The chain combines TRBV2 with TRBJ1-4; D call uncertain. Germline V gene data show CDR1 as SNHLY and CDR2 as FYNNEI. The CDR3 runs to 13 residues. The V end was cut by 4 bases, the J end by 14 bases, with 17 bases between. CDR3 nucleotide sequence: TGTGCCAGCAGTGCTGGGGAAGTAGAGTCCCTGTTTTTT. Protein product: CASSAGEVESLFF.

Only one count was recorded for this clonotype. With only one base between it and a far larger clone, this is likely a read error. This likely comes from a read error, as the CDR3 has no conserved phenylalanine or tryptophan at its end. The rearrangement links TRBV7-8 to TRBJ2-1; D gene ambiguous. The CDR3 extends over 13 amino acids. The V gene's germline CDR1 is SGHVS and CDR2 FQNEAQ. V lost 1 base to trimming and J lost 5 bases, with 6 bases between them. The CDR3 DNA follows: TGTGCCAGCAGCTTAGATCGAAACAATGAGCAGTTCCTC. Translation: CASSLDRNNEQFL.

This clonotype was seen repeatedly, ten times or more. The J gene is TRBJ2-1, the V gene TRBV6-2 or TRBV6-3; 9 bases are a match to TRBD2. V gave up 5 bases and J gave up 0 bases; unmatched junction bases: 5. This CDR3 has 16 residues. Germline V CDR1 and CDR2: MNHEY, SVGEGT. CDR3: CASSASGENSYNEQFF. The CDR3 region has the DNA TGTGCCAGCAGTGCTAGCGGGGAAAACTCCTACAATGAGCAGTTCTTC.

The chain combines TRBV12-3 or TRBV12-4 with TRBJ2-7; D unresolved. The CDR3 has 14 residues. V lost 3 bases to trimming and J lost 0 bases, with 9 bases between them. The CDR3 loop reads CASSFGSSSYEQYF. The CDR3 DNA is TGTGCCAGCAGTTTTGGTTCGAGCTCCTACGAGCAGTACTTC.

The table lists this clonotype with a few counts. The chain is built from TRBV28 and TRBJ2-7, with D possibly being TRBD1 (6 bases). Germline CDR1 is MDHEN and CDR2 is SYDVKM. The length of the CDR3 is 12 residues. V was cut by 6 bases and J by 3 bases, with 9 bases left in between. Here the CDR3 DNA reads TGTGCCAGCAGAGTACAGGGCTACGAGCAGTACTTC. Protein product: CASRVQGYEQYF.

The V and J genes are TRBV3-1 and TRBJ1-1; D is possibly TRBD1 (6 bases). Trimming cost V 0 bases and J 0 bases, with 11 bases left between them. Germline CDR1 LGHDT, CDR2 YNNKEL (reference sequence). CDR3 length equals 16 residues. CDR3 loop: CASSQEAGAMNTEAFF. The CDR3 DNA is TGTGCCAGCAGCCAAGAGGCGGGGGCGATGAACACTGAAGCTTTCTTT.

This clonotype occurred many times. V gene TRBV7-2 combines with J gene TRBJ1-1; D call uncertain. The CDR3 loop spans 16 amino acids. V dropped 5 bases and J dropped 0 bases, with 16 bases sitting between them. Germline V gene sequence: CDR1 SGHTA, CDR2 FQGNSA. The CDR3 loop reads CASSPARTRVNTEAFF. CDR3 in DNA: TGTGCCAGCAGCCCGGCTCGGACGAGAGTGAACACTGAAGCTTTCTTT.

The chain is built from TRBV10-2 and TRBJ2-5; 9 bases map to TRBD2. V was clipped by 3 bases and J by 2 bases; unmatched bases: 4. Germline V lookup: CDR1 WSHSY, CDR2 SAAADI. The CDR3 is 15 residues long. CDR3: CASSDLAGPQETQYF. DNA of the CDR3: TGCGCCAGCAGTGACCTAGCGGGGCCTCAAGAGACCCAGTACTTC.

The sample holds a few counts of this clonotype. CDR3 amino acids: CASRGLGDTQYF. CDR3 DNA: TGTGCCAGCAGAGGGCTGGGGGATACGCAGTATTTT. The genes are TRBV6-1 and TRBJ2-3; D not resolved. The CDR3 has 12 amino acids. CDR1 and CDR2 from the germline V gene are MNHNS and SASEGT. The V and J ends lost 6 bases and 6 bases respectively, with 10 bases between them.